This T cell receptor (beta chain) was retrieved from a study of blood T cell repertoires in COVID-19. Study at large: Both acute and convalescent COVID-19 samples were obtained from the United States, Italy and Spain. In each case, the material was cDNA or gDNA derived from T cells, B-cell-depleted T cells, or PBMCs.

This clone has only one observation. As originally analysed: Quantification of nucleated cells was approximated via reference gene primer amplification. The repertoire was sequenced with immunoSEQ multiplex PCR; TCRdb's copy has only in-frame clones and lacks some. The V and J calls and clone size were taken over from that table, and D and trimming were inferred from the DNA. Of 93,000 or so clones detected, 70% to 90% appear once; the ten largest clones hold around 3.5%. This CDR3 spans 17 amino acids. The V gene lost 5 bases and the J gene lost 2 bases, with 19 bases spanning the gap. Germline CDR1 reads SEHNR; CDR2 reads FQNEAQ (reference sequence).

The gene calls are TRBV7-9 and TRBJ1-3, with D possibly matching TRBD1 (6 bases). Sequenced: peripheral blood. The TCR sequence derives from a human donor in a cohort sampled during active COVID-19. The CDR3 sequence: CASSDLRRGAAGNTIYF. CDR3 sequence (DNA): TGTGCCAGCAGCGACCTCAGGCGGGGGGCTGCTGGAAACACCATATATTTT. Using reference TRBV7-9 and TRBJ1-3 for the parts outside the CDR3, the full variable domain is DTGVSQNPRHKITKRGQNVTFRCDPISEHNRLYWYRQTLGQGPEFLTYFQNEAQLEKSRLLSDRFSAERPKGSFSTLEIQRTEQGDSAMYLCASSDLRRGAAGNTIYFGEGSWLTVV.